Described below is a single T cell receptor beta chain sequence and its context. J lost 6 bases, V lost 4 bases, and 3 bases had no gene match. CDR1 and CDR2 (germline): MGHRA, YSYEKL. CDR3 length: 13 amino acids. The authors' processing: It was from reference gene primer amplification that nucleated cell counts were estimated. Sequencing was performed with immunoSEQ multiplex PCR; in TCRdb, only in-frame clones are kept and a portion is missing. V, J and clone size are taken as reported in that table, and D and trimming were inferred from the DNA itself. The sample holds some 240,000 clones; roughly 80% are singletons and the top ten take 7.2%. This sample stems from a study of blood T cell repertoires in COVID-19. Study context: COVID-19 samples collected from the United States, Italy and Spain covered acute and convalescent phases. The cDNA or gDNA used as material had been derived from T cells, B-cell-depleted T cells, or PBMCs.

This chain uses TRBV4-1 with TRBJ1-2; 9 nucleotides match TRBD1. Sequencing input: peripheral blood. The source of this sequence is a woman aged 70-85 years with acute or convalescent COVID-19. The CDR3 region is CASSPRQGDGYTF. The CDR3 region has the DNA TGCGCCAGCAGCCCTCGACAGGGGGATGGCTACACCTTC.